This TCR beta chain was captured by sequencing in a study of shared clonotypes between healthy human individuals. CDR1 and CDR2 (germline): SGHRS, YFSETQ. Trimming took 1 base from V and 6 from J, leaving 19 bases between them. This CDR3 is built from 16 residues. Every donor was a Caucasian adult from Nashville, Tennessee. TCRdb's table, derived via immunoSEQ multiplex PCR, lists solely in-frame clones and lacks some. This table holds some 1 million clones, roughly 75% found once. This receptor was identified in a man younger than 30 in good health. Sequenced: memory CD4+ T cells sorted from blood. Subset in this sample: CD45RA-negative fraction. The chain joins TRBV5-1 to TRBJ1-1, with a tentative D call TRBD1 (6 bases). The CDR3 DNA is TGCGCCAGCAGCTTGTCTGACGGGGGGCGTTGGGCTGAAGCTTTCTTT. Protein sequence: CASSLSDGGRWAEAFF.